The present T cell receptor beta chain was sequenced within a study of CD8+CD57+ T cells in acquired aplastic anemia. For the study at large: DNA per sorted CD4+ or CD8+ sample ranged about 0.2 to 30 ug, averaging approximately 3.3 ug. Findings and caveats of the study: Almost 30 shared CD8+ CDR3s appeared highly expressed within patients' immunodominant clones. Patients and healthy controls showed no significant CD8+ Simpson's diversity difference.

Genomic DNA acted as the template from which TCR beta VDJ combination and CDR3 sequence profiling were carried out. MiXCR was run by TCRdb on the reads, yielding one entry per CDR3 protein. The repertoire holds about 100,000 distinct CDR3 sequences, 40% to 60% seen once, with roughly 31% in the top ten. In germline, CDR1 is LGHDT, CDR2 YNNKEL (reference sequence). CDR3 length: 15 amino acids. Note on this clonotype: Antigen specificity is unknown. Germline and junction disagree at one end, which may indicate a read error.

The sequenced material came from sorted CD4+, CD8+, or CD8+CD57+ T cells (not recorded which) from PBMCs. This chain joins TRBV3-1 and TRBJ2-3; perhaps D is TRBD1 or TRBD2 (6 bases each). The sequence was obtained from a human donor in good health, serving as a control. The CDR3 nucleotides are TGTGCCAGCTGCCAACTCTCGGGGGCGGCAGATACGCAGTATTTT. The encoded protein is CASCQLSGAADTQYF.